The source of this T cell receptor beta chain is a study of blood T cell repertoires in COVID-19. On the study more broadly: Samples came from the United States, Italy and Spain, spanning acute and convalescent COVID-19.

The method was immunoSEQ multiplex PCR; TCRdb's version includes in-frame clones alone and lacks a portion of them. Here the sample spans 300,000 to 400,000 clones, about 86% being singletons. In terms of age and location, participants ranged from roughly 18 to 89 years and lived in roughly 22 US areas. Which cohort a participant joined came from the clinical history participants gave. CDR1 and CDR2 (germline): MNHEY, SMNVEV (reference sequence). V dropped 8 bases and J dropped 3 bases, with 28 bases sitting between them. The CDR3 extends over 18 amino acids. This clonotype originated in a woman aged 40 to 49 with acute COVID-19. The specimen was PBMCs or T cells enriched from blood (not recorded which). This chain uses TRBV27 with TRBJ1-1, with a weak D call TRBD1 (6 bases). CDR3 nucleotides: TGTGCCAGCTCCAATATGAAAACCAGGGGAGTGGGATACACTGAAGCTTTCTTT. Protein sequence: CASSNMKTRGVGYTEAFF.